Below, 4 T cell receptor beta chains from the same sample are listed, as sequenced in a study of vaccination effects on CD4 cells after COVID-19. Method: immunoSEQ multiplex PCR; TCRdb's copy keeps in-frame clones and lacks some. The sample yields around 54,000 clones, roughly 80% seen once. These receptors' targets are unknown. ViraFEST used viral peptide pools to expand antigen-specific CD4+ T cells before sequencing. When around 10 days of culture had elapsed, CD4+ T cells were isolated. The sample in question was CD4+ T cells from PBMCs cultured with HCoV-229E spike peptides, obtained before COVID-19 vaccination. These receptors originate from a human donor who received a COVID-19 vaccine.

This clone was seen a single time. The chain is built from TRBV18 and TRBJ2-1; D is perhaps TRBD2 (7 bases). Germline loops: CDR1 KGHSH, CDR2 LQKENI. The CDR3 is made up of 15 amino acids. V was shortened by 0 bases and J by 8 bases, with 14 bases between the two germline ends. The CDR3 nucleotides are TGTGCCAGCTCACCACCGGGCGGGGGCTCGGATGAGCAGTTCTTC. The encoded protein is CASSPPGGGSDEQFF. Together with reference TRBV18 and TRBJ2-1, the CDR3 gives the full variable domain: NAGVMQNPRHLVRRRGQEARLRCSPMKGHSHVYWYRQLPEEGLKFMVYLQKENIIDESGMPKERFSAEFPKEGPSILRIQQVVRGDSAAYFCASSPPGGGSDEQFFGPGTRLTVL.

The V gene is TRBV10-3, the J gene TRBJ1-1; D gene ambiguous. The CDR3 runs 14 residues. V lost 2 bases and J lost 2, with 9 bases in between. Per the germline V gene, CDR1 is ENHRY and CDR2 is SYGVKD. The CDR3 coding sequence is TGTGCCATCAGTGAGAGTCTGGCTAACACTGAAGCTTTCTTT. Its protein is CAISESLANTEAFF.

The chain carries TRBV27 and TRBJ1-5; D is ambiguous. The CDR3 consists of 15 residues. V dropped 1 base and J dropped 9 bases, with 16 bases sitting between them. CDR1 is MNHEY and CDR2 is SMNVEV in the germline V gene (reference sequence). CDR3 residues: CASSLLGLGGGPQHF. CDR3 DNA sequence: TGTGCCAGCAGTTTATTGGGTTTGGGTGGAGGGCCCCAGCATTTT.

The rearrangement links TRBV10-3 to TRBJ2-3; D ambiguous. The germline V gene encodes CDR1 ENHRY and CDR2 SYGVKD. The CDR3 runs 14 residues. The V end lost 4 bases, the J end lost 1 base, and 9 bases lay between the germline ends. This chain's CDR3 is CAISVIVGTDTQYF. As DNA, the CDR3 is TGTGCCATCAGTGTAATAGTAGGCACAGATACGCAGTATTTT.